Below are 26 T cell receptor beta chains sequenced from a single sample in a study of Ad26.COV2.S vaccination and SARS-CoV-2 variants. Specified treatment: around 19 received Ad26.COV2.S at low or high dose, single or two shots; about 5 received placebo; per-sample allocation not given. The samples were gathered on day 63 after the first injection of vaccine or placebo. The table came from immunoSEQ multiplex PCR; TCRdb's copy has only in-frame clones and leaves some out. Here the sample spans around 250,000 clones, approximately 88% being singletons. This sample comprised peripheral blood, obtained in a trial of Ad26.COV2.S vaccine versus placebo. These receptor sequences come from a person between 18 and 60 years old who received the Ad26.COV2.S COVID-19 vaccine or a placebo.

The genes are TRBV7-2 and TRBJ2-1, with 13 bases lining up with TRBD2. Germline-derived CDR1 and CDR2 are SGHTA and FQGNSA. This CDR3 contains 16 residues. V was clipped by 1 base and J by 6 bases; unmatched bases: 3. CDR3 region: CASSLGLAGGSNEQFF. CDR3 DNA: TGTGCCAGCAGCTTAGGACTAGCGGGAGGTTCCAATGAGCAGTTCTTC.

This sequence joins TRBV11-2 and TRBJ2-3; TRBD2 aligns across 10 bases. The V gene end was trimmed by 7 bases and the J gene end by 0 bases; junction bases not matched to a gene: 7. The CDR3 sequence is 16 residues long. From germline, CDR1 is SGHAT and CDR2 FQNNGV. CDR3 nucleotide sequence: TGTGCCAGCACCTGGACTAGCGGATCTAGCACAGATACGCAGTATTTT. It translates to CASTWTSGSSTDTQYF.

In this sample, this clone turned up once. The V call is TRBV10-3, the J call TRBJ2-7, with 9 positions matching TRBD2. This CDR3 has 16 residues. The V gene end was trimmed by 2 bases and the J gene end by 0 bases; junction bases not matched to a gene: 5. The germline V gene encodes CDR1 ENHRY and CDR2 SYGVKD. The CDR3 loop reads CAISERLAGSSYEQYV. The CDR3 DNA sequence: TGTGCCATCAGTGAGAGGCTAGCGGGAAGCTCCTACGAGCAGTACGTC.

This rearrangement joins TRBV6-2 or TRBV6-3 to TRBJ2-7; the match to TRBD2 covers 8 bases. With 5 bases clipped from V and 4 bases from J, the junction kept 10 bases outside the gene matches. There are 15 residues in the CDR3. Germline values: CDR1 MNHEY, CDR2 SVGEGT. Here the CDR3 reads CASSNPGLGPYEQYF. For the CDR3, the DNA is TGTGCCAGCAGTAATCCGGGACTAGGTCCTTACGAGCAGTACTTC.

In this sample, this clone turned up once. This chain connects TRBV5-1 to TRBJ2-4, with D possibly matching TRBD2 (5 bases). CDR1 and CDR2 (germline): SGHRS, YFSETQ. The CDR3 sequence is 16 residues long. Trimming shortened V by 7 bases and J by 0 bases, and 17 bases separated the two germline ends. CDR3 DNA: TGCGCCAGCCCCCTCAGAGGACTCCTAGCCAAAAACATTCAGTACTTC. Its translation: CASPLRGLLAKNIQYF.

The chain joins TRBV7-6 to TRBJ2-5, with 9 positions matching TRBD1. The germline gives CDR1 SGHVS, CDR2 FNYEAQ. Trimming cost V 4 bases and J 5 bases; bases outside gene matches: 11. There are 16 residues in the CDR3. CDR3 DNA: TGTGCCAGCAGCTCTTACAGGGGGCGAGACGGGGAGACCCAGTACTTC. This gives the protein CASSSYRGRDGETQYF.

The gene calls are TRBV6-4 and TRBJ2-1, with 8 bases fitting TRBD2. CDR1 MRHNA and CDR2 SNTAGT come from the germline V gene. The CDR3 extends over 15 amino acids. Trimming took 0 bases from V and 5 from J; bases not matched to a gene: 3. The CDR3 DNA reads as TGTGCCAGCAGTGACTCTAGCGGGGCAAACAATGAGCAGTTCTTC. As protein: CASSDSSGANNEQFF.

This chain's CDR3 is CATSRSSPRTGFGNTIYF. The CDR3 DNA reads as TGTGCCACCAGCAGATCCTCCCCCCGGACAGGGTTTGGAAACACCATATATTTT. The chain joins TRBV15 to TRBJ1-3; 8 bases line up with TRBD1. J lost 3 bases, V lost 2 bases, and 12 bases had no gene match. The CDR3 has 18 amino acids. Germline CDR1 and CDR2: LNHNV and YYDKDF (reference sequence).

The CDR3, as DNA: TGTGCCAGCAGCTTAAGCGGGACAGGGATTGAGCAGTTCTTC. Its translation is CASSLSGTGIEQFF. The rearrangement uses TRBV11-3 and TRBJ2-1; 9 nucleotides line up with TRBD1. CDR3 length: 14 amino acids. Per germline, CDR1 SGHNT and CDR2 YENEEA. The junction had 5 bases not matched to a gene; V was cut back by 2 bases and J by 9 bases.

The chain employs TRBV19 and TRBJ2-1; 12 nucleotides match TRBD2. The CDR3 runs to 17 residues. The germline CDR1 and CDR2 sequences are LNHDA and SQIVND (reference sequence). With 4 bases clipped from V and 9 bases from J, the junction kept 13 bases outside the gene matches. The CDR3 reads CASSRSYTSGRWGEQFF. CDR3 nucleotide sequence: TGTGCCAGTAGTAGGTCGTATACTAGCGGGAGGTGGGGTGAGCAGTTCTTC.

This chain joins TRBV7-9 and TRBJ1-1; D is uncertain. Trimming removed 6 bases at V and 1 base at J, with 12 bases between. Germline V gene lookup returns CDR1 SEHNR and CDR2 FQNEAQ (reference sequence). The CDR3 runs 14 residues. The CDR3 DNA reads TGTGCCAGCAGTTTTGATTTATCGAACACTGAAGCTTTCTTT. Residues: CASSFDLSNTEAFF. Full variable domain (outside the CDR3, taken from reference TRBV7-9 and TRBJ1-1): DTGVSQNPRHKITKRGQNVTFRCDPISEHNRLYWYRQTLGQGPEFLTYFQNEAQLEKSRLLSDRFSAERPKGSFSTLEIQRTEQGDSAMYLCASSFDLSNTEAFFGQGTRLTVV.

V is TRBV6-5 and J is TRBJ1-3; D is unclear. Germline values: CDR1 MNHEY, CDR2 SVGAGI. V was clipped by 7 bases and J by 2 bases, with 9 bases between them. The CDR3 runs 13 residues. DNA for the CDR3: TGTGCCAGCATGTTAGGGACTGGAAACACCATATATTTT. Protein sequence: CASMLGTGNTIYF.

The chain joins TRBV5-1 to TRBJ2-7, with unresolved D. CDR1 is SGHRS and CDR2 is YFSETQ in the germline V gene. With 2 bases removed from V and 4 bases from J, the gap between germline ends came to 1 base. This CDR3 has 10 amino acids. CDR3 coding DNA: TGCGCCAGCAGCTTATACGAGCAGTACTTC. Protein sequence: CASSLYEQYF. Variable domain in full (rest from reference TRBV5-1 and TRBJ2-7): KAGVTQTPRYLIKTRGQQVTLSCSPISGHRSVSWYQQTPGQGLQFLFEYFSETQRNKGNFPGRFSGRQFSNSRSEMNVSTLELGDSALYLCASSLYEQYFGPGTRLTVT.

The chain uses TRBV5-5 and TRBJ1-2, with D possibly matching TRBD1 (5 bases). Germline CDR1 is SGHKS and CDR2 is YYEKEE (reference sequence). V was cut by 0 bases and J by 4 bases, with 10 bases left in between. The CDR3 contains 14 residues. The CDR3 is CASSLVQGVYGYTF. The CDR3 nucleotides read TGTGCCAGCAGCTTGGTTCAGGGAGTCTATGGCTACACCTTC.

In this sample, this clone turned up once. J is TRBJ2-5 and V is TRBV7-9; D unclear. Germline lookup yields CDR1 SEHNR and CDR2 FQNEAQ (reference sequence). Trimming pared 4 bases from V and 1 base from J, leaving 10 bases between. This CDR3 has 14 amino acids. The CDR3 nucleotides read TGTGCCAGCAGCTCCTTTTTAGGCCAAGAGACCCAGTACTTC. Its translation is CASSSFLGQETQYF. Filled out from reference TRBV7-9 and TRBJ2-5, the complete variable domain reads DTGVSQNPRHKITKRGQNVTFRCDPISEHNRLYWYRQTLGQGPEFLTYFQNEAQLEKSRLLSDRFSAERPKGSFSTLEIQRTEQGDSAMYLCASSSFLGQETQYFGPGTRLLVL.

The V and J genes are TRBV7-9 and TRBJ2-1, with 9 bases identical to TRBD1. Germline lookup yields CDR1 SEHNR and CDR2 FQNEAQ (reference sequence). V was clipped by 2 bases and J by 5 bases; unmatched bases: 10. CDR3 length: 17 residues. The CDR3 DNA is TGTGCCAGCAGCTTAATTCCGACAGGGGGTTCGGACAATGAGCAGTTCTTC. Its translation: CASSLIPTGGSDNEQFF.

The chain combines TRBV7-3 with TRBJ2-1; TRBD2 matches at 11 bases. Germline trimming cut 5 bases from V and 8 bases from J; bases unmatched to any gene: 5. CDR1 SGHTA and CDR2 FQGTGA come from the germline V gene. This CDR3 is 14 amino acids long. The CDR3 here is CASSPLAGGDEQFF. CDR3 coding DNA: TGTGCCAGCAGCCCCCTAGCGGGAGGCGATGAGCAGTTCTTC. The variable domain in full, with the rest retrieved from reference TRBV7-3 and TRBJ2-1, is GAGVSQTPSNKVTEKGKYVELRCDPISGHTALYWYRQSLGQGPEFLIYFQGTGAADDSGLPNDRFFAVRPEGSVSTLKIQRTERGDSAVYLCASSPLAGGDEQFFGPGTRLTVL.

The genes are TRBV6-6 and TRBJ1-2; 8 nucleotides line up with TRBD1. Germline CDR1 reads MNHNY; CDR2 reads SVGAGI (reference sequence). J lost 7 bases, V lost 9 bases, and 10 bases had no gene match. This CDR3 region has 13 residues. CDR3 protein: CASEGQGLGGYTF. CDR3 sequence (DNA): TGTGCCAGTGAAGGACAGGGTTTGGGTGGCTACACCTTC.

V and J are TRBV6-5 and TRBJ1-2, with 12 bases lining up with TRBD1. Trimming took 2 bases from V and 4 from J; bases not matched to a gene: 5. This CDR3 region has 16 residues. Germline V gives CDR1 MNHEY, CDR2 SVGAGI. The CDR3 nucleotides read TGTGCCAGCAGTTACCCCGGGACAGGGGGCATCTATGGCTACACCTTC. It codes for CASSYPGTGGIYGYTF.

This clone has just a few counts. The chain couples TRBV20-1 to TRBJ2-7; D ambiguous. The CDR3 contains 9 residues. Germline lookup yields CDR1 DFQATT and CDR2 SNEGSKA (reference sequence). V dropped 7 bases and J dropped 4 bases, with 5 bases sitting between them. The CDR3 is CSDIYEQYV. In nucleotides, the CDR3 is TGCAGTGACATTTACGAGCAGTACGTC.

The chain combines TRBV6-5 with TRBJ1-1; D call uncertain. Between the trimmed V and J ends, which lost 0 bases and 6 bases, there was a span of 11 bases. The germline V gene encodes CDR1 MNHEY and CDR2 SVGAGI. This CDR3 is built from 14 residues. The CDR3 sequence is CASSYSGSFAEAFF. The CDR3, as DNA: TGTGCCAGCAGTTACTCCGGCAGTTTCGCTGAAGCTTTCTTT.

This chain joins TRBV5-6 and TRBJ1-1; tentatively, D is TRBD1 (5 bases). CDR1 is SGHDT, CDR2 YYEEEE, per germline. The CDR3 is 13 residues long. V shed 5 bases and J shed 8 bases, with 16 bases lying between them. In DNA, the CDR3 is TGTGCCAGCAGTGGGATTGGGGGGACCGAAGCTTTCTTT. Amino acids: CASSGIGGTEAFF.

J is TRBJ2-3 and V is TRBV14; D remains unclear. There are 13 residues in the CDR3. The V gene's germline CDR1 is SGHDN and CDR2 FVKESK. V was shortened by 7 bases and J by 3 bases, with 11 bases between the two germline ends. DNA of the CDR3: TGTGCCAGCAAAAGAGGTTCTACAGATACGCAGTATTTT. Translating it yields CASKRGSTDTQYF.

This chain connects TRBV5-8 to TRBJ2-7, with D perhaps matching TRBD1 (6 bases). The CDR3 spans 16 residues. Germline V gives CDR1 SGHTS, CDR2 YDEGEE. Trimming took 1 base from V and 4 from J, leaving 18 bases between them. This CDR3 is CASSLLGTGSTYEQYF. In DNA, the CDR3 is TGTGCCAGCAGCTTGTTAGGTACAGGGTCTACGTACGAGCAGTACTTC.

J is TRBJ1-1 and V is TRBV18, with D perhaps TRBD1 (6 bases). The CDR3 sequence is 14 residues long. Per the germline V gene, CDR1 is KGHSH and CDR2 is LQKENI. Trimming removed 2 bases from V and 11 bases from J, with 18 bases in between. CDR3 coding DNA: TGTGCCAGCTCACCAACAGGGCTTAGGTCTTTTGCTTTCTTT. Its translation: CASSPTGLRSFAFF.

This chain's CDR3 is CATSRELVDLANYGYTF. The CDR3 bases are TGTGCCACCAGCAGAGAGTTGGTAGACTTAGCTAACTATGGCTACACCTTC. This rearrangement joins TRBV15 to TRBJ1-2; D call uncertain. There are 17 residues in the CDR3. The germline V gene encodes CDR1 LNHNV and CDR2 YYDKDF (reference sequence). Trimming stripped 0 bases from V and 0 bases from J, with 14 bases between.